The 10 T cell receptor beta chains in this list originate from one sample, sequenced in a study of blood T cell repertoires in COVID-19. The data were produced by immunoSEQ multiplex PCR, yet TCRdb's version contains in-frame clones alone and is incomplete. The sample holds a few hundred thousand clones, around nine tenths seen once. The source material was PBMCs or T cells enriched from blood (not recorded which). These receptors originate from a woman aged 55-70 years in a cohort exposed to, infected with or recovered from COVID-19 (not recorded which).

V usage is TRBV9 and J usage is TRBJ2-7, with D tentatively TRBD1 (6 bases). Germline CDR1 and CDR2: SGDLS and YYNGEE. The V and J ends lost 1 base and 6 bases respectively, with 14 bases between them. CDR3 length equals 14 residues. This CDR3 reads CASSVTGLLGEQYF. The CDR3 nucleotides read TGTGCCAGCAGCGTAACAGGGTTATTGGGCGAGCAGTACTTC.

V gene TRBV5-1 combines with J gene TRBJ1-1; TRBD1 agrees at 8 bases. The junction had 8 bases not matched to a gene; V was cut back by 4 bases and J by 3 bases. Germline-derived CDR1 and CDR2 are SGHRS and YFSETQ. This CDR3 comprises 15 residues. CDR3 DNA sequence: TGCGCCAGCAGCCTAGGGGACAGGAGTCACACTGAAGCTTTCTTT. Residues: CASSLGDRSHTEAFF.

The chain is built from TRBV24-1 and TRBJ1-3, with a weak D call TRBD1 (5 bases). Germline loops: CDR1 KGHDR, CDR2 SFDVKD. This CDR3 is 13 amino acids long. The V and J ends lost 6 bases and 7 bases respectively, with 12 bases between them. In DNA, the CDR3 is TGTGCCACCAGTAGGAGGGACCTTAACACCATATATTTT. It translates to CATSRRDLNTIYF.

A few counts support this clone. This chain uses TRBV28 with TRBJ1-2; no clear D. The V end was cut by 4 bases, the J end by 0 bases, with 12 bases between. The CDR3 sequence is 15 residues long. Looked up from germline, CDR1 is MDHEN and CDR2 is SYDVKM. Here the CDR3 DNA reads TGTGCCAGCAGTTCATCAGGACTAGCTAACTATGGCTACACCTTC. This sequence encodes CASSSSGLANYGYTF.

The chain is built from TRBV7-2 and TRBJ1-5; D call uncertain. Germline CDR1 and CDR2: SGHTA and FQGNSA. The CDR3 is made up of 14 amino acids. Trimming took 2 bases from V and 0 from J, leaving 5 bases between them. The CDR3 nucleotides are TGTGCCAGCAGCTTACCGTATAGCAATCAGCCCCAGCATTTT. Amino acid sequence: CASSLPYSNQPQHF.

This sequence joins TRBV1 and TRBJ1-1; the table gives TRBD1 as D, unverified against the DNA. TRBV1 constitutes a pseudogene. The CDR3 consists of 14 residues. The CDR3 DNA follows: TGCACCAGCAGCCAAGAGCAGGTGAACACTGAAGCTTTCTTT. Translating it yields CTSSQEQVNTEAFF.

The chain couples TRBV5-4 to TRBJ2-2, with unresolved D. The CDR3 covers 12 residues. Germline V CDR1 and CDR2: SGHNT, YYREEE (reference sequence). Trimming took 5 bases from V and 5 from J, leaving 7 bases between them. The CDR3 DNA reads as TGTGCCAGCAGTCAGGTGACCGGGGAGCTGTTTTTT. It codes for CASSQVTGELFF.

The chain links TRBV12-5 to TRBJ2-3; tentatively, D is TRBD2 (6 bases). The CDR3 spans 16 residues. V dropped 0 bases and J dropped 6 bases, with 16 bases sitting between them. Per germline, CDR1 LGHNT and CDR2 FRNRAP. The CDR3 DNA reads TGTGCTAGTGGTTTGGTAGTGGGGGGTAGTTACGATACGCAGTATTTT. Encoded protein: CASGLVVGGSYDTQYF.

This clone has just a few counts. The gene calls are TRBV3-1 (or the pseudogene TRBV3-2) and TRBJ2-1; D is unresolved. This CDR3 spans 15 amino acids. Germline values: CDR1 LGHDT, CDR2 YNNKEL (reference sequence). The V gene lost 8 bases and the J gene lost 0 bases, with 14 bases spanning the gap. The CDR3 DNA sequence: TGTGCCAGCTCCATCTGGCAAAACTCCTACAATGAGCAGTTCTTC. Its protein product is CASSIWQNSYNEQFF.

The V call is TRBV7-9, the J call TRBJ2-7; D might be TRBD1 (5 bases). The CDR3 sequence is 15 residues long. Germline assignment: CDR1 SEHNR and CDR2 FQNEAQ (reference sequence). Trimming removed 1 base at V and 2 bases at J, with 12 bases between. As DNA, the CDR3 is TGTGCCAGCAGCTTAGAGTGGGGCAAAACCTACGAGCAGTACTTC. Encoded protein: CASSLEWGKTYEQYF.